A single sample gave rise to the 9 T cell receptor beta chains below, sequenced in a study of PD-1 blockade in classical Hodgkin lymphoma (TCRdb year 2020). The library was built by means of the immunoSEQ multiplex PCR assay. TCRdb retrieved this table from immuneACCESS and kept in-frame rearrangements only. Not all clones are present; in checked studies, unresolved V genes account for under half, and no reason is known for the remainder. The sample data list approximately 150,000 clones, and approximately 72% of these were observed just once. Roughly 8.4% of the sample goes to the ten largest clones. Sample time point, as interpreted from the label and publication: cycle 2 day 1 (C2D1) of nivolumab. Every trial patient had relapsed after autologous stem cell transplantation, and cohorts A, B and C differed in prior brentuximab vedotin exposure. Source: peripheral blood mononuclear cells (PBMCs), taken before the second cycle of nivolumab. The receptor source for this set is a human donor with classical Hodgkin lymphoma.

This chain uses TRBV27 with TRBJ1-6, with 8 bases fitting TRBD1. Germline CDR1 and CDR2: MNHEY and SMNVEV (reference sequence). The V and J ends lost 3 bases and 7 bases, in that order; junction bases with no gene match: 5. The CDR3 totals 15 residues. The CDR3 spells CASSLDRVANSPLHF. Here the CDR3 DNA reads TGTGCCAGCAGTTTGGACAGGGTAGCGAATTCACCCCTCCACTTT.

This chain connects TRBV5-1 to TRBJ1-1; TRBD1 agrees at 8 bases. J gave up 5 bases and V 0 bases, and 3 bases lay outside the gene matches. This CDR3 is built from 14 residues. From germline, CDR1 is SGHRS and CDR2 YFSETQ. CDR3: CASSLDTGGTEAFF. The CDR3, as DNA: TGCGCCAGCAGCTTGGATACAGGGGGAACTGAAGCTTTCTTT.

The chain links TRBV13 to TRBJ2-7; 9 positions agree with TRBD2. The length of the CDR3 is 14 residues. Trimming cost V 5 bases and J 7 bases; bases outside gene matches: 9. The germline gives CDR1 PRHDT, CDR2 FYEKMQ (reference sequence). In DNA form, the CDR3 reads TGTGCCAGCAGCCGACCGGGACTAGCTAAGGAGCAGTACTTC. As protein: CASSRPGLAKEQYF.

A few counts support this clone. The chain joins TRBV29-1 to TRBJ1-2; 10 bases map to TRBD1. The CDR3 contains 14 residues. Germline V lookup: CDR1 SQVTM, CDR2 ANQGSEA. J lost 1 base, V lost 3 bases, and 2 bases had no gene match. The chain's CDR3 is CSVDWDRGNYGYTF. The CDR3 DNA is TGCAGCGTTGATTGGGACAGGGGTAACTATGGCTACACCTTC.

The V call is TRBV2, the J call TRBJ2-7, with no clear D. The CDR3 has 13 amino acids. Germline V CDR1 and CDR2: SNHLY, FYNNEI. V lost 8 bases to trimming and J lost 6 bases, with 17 bases between them. This CDR3 reads CASDQAGVGEQYF. CDR3 nucleotides: TGTGCCAGCGATCAAGCCGGAGTTGGCGAGCAGTACTTC.

The J gene is TRBJ1-5, the V gene TRBV5-8; D is unresolved. The CDR3 runs to 17 residues. Germline V gene lookup returns CDR1 SGHTS and CDR2 YDEGEE. Trimming left V 2 bases short and J 0 bases short, with 15 bases between. Here the CDR3 DNA reads TGTGCCAGCAGCTTCCCTCGGGCAGCTTATAGCAATCAGCCCCAGCATTTT. This encodes CASSFPRAAYSNQPQHF.

This rearrangement joins TRBV2 to TRBJ2-1; TRBD1 aligns across 9 bases. The V and J ends lost 6 bases and 0 bases, in that order; junction bases with no gene match: 3. The CDR3 is 15 residues long. Looked up from germline, CDR1 is SNHLY and CDR2 is FYNNEI. The CDR3 loop is CASRGQGSSYNEQFF. The CDR3 DNA reads as TGTGCCAGCAGGGGACAGGGTAGCTCCTACAATGAGCAGTTCTTC.

J is TRBJ2-7 and V is TRBV13; 9 bases align to TRBD2. The CDR3 is made up of 14 amino acids. CDR1 is PRHDT and CDR2 is FYEKMQ in the germline V gene (reference sequence). V gave up 3 bases and J gave up 4 bases; unmatched junction bases: 4. CDR3 sequence: CASSLGAGGYEQYF. The CDR3 DNA is TGTGCCAGCAGCTTGGGAGCGGGGGGATACGAGCAGTACTTC.

This chain joins TRBV9 and TRBJ1-1; no clear D gene. The CDR3 is 14 residues long. Per the germline V gene, CDR1 is SGDLS and CDR2 is YYNGEE. The V and J ends lost 4 bases and 0 bases respectively, with 10 bases between them. CDR3 protein: CASSPPPLNTEAFF. CDR3 DNA sequence: TGTGCCAGCAGCCCACCCCCCCTGAACACTGAAGCTTTCTTT.